These 32 T cell receptor beta chains share one sample of origin, sequenced in a study of blood T cell repertoires in COVID-19. The protocol was immunoSEQ multiplex PCR, while the TCRdb copy is restricted to in-frame clones and leaves out a portion. Seen here are tens of thousands of clones, around 74% observed once, and the top ten hold 14% to 15%. The specimen sequenced was peripheral blood. The receptors come from a man aged 60 to 75 with COVID-19, enrolled during active disease.

The chain is built from TRBV10-2 and TRBJ2-1; D may be TRBD1 (6 bases). The germline V gene has CDR1 WSHSY and CDR2 SAAADI. CDR3 length: 13 amino acids. Trimming pared 7 bases from V and 9 bases from J, leaving 16 bases between. The CDR3: CASNQGRGGEQFF. Written as DNA, the CDR3 is TGCGCCAGCAACCAGGGTAGAGGGGGTGAGCAGTTCTTC.

This clone was counted between two and nine times. This chain uses TRBV11-2 with TRBJ1-1; maybe TRBD1 (5 bases). The V gene's germline CDR1 is SGHAT and CDR2 FQNNGV. The CDR3 is made up of 14 amino acids. Trimming removed 3 bases from V and 4 bases from J, with 12 bases in between. The CDR3 DNA reads TGTGCCAGCAGCTTGAGGACATTCGTCACTGAAGCTTTCTTT. It codes for CASSLRTFVTEAFF.

This sequence joins TRBV28 and TRBJ1-1, with D maybe TRBD1 (6 bases). The V gene lost 7 bases and the J gene lost 0 bases, with 15 bases spanning the gap. Germline-derived CDR1 and CDR2 are MDHEN and SYDVKM. The CDR3 totals 15 residues. The CDR3 sequence: CASTVGGAVNTEAFF. In DNA, the CDR3 is TGTGCCAGCACGGTAGGGGGAGCTGTGAACACTGAAGCTTTCTTT.

The chain is built from TRBV29-1 and TRBJ2-3; possible D gene TRBD2, 6 bases. The CDR3 is made up of 14 amino acids. V was cut by 7 bases and J by 4 bases, with 18 bases left in between. CDR1 and CDR2 (germline): SQVTM, ANQGSEA. CDR3 nucleotide sequence: TGCAGCGCTGTCCGCGGGGCGAACGCAGATACGCAGTATTTT. It translates to CSAVRGANADTQYF.

J is TRBJ1-5 and V is TRBV20-1; no reliable D call. The ends were cut back, 3 bases at V and 3 bases at J, with 9 bases in the middle. Germline CDR1 reads DFQATT; CDR2 reads SNEGSKA (reference sequence). The CDR3 contains 13 residues. The CDR3, as DNA: TGCAGTGCTAGTGCCAGCGTCAATCAGCCCCAGCATTTT. This translates into CSASASVNQPQHF.

As regards this clone: The same CDR3 also results from other DNA sequences found in this sample. The V gene is TRBV7-9, the J gene TRBJ1-3; D is possibly TRBD1 (5 bases). Germline V gene lookup returns CDR1 SEHNR and CDR2 FQNEAQ (reference sequence). Trimming left V 5 bases short and J 2 bases short, with 13 bases between. The CDR3 has 15 amino acids. The CDR3 nucleotides are TGTGCCAGCAGCCCTACGGACACAACTGGAAACACCATATATTTT. It translates to CASSPTDTTGNTIYF.

Only one count was recorded for this clone. The rearrangement uses TRBV10-2 and TRBJ2-7; 9 positions agree with TRBD1. V dropped 6 bases and J dropped 7; count of bases not matched to a gene: 7. The CDR3 is made up of 13 amino acids. Germline V gene lookup returns CDR1 WSHSY and CDR2 SAAADI. This CDR3 reads CASRRDRVEEQYF. The CDR3 DNA follows: TGCGCCAGCAGAAGGGACAGGGTTGAAGAGCAGTACTTC.

The gene calls are TRBV5-6 and TRBJ2-7, with TRBD2 identical over 8 bases. With V trimmed by 4 bases and J by 4 bases, 10 bases remained unmatched. The CDR3 covers 15 residues. Germline V lookup: CDR1 SGHDT, CDR2 YYEEEE. CDR3 DNA sequence: TGTGCCAGCAGCCGACTAGCGTTGAGATTATACGAGCAGTACTTC. It specifies CASSRLALRLYEQYF.

This chain connects TRBV10-3 to TRBJ2-7, with D possibly TRBD2 on 5 matching bases. The CDR3 has 13 amino acids. Trimming stripped 2 bases from V and 5 bases from J, with 10 bases between. Germline assignment: CDR1 ENHRY and CDR2 SYGVKD. CDR3 residues: CAISERGQDEQYF. In DNA, the CDR3 is TGTGCCATCAGTGAGCGAGGGCAGGACGAGCAGTACTTC.

The chain recombines TRBV7-6 with TRBJ2-7, with 8 bases aligning to TRBD2. Per the germline V gene, CDR1 is SGHVS and CDR2 is FNYEAQ. The CDR3 has 15 residues. Trimming removed 4 bases from V and 3 bases from J; junction bases left unmatched: 8. The CDR3: CASSSEGLGFYEQYF. For the CDR3, the DNA is TGTGCCAGCAGCTCGGAGGGACTAGGTTTCTACGAGCAGTACTTC.

This clone appeared once. The chain links TRBV12-3 or TRBV12-4 to TRBJ1-3; D not resolved. V was pared by 4 bases and J by 0 bases, with 4 bases between. The CDR3 totals 13 residues. The CDR3 coding sequence is TGTGCCAGCAGTTCTCTCTCTGGAAACACCATATATTTT. Residues: CASSSLSGNTIYF.

V is TRBV18 and J is TRBJ2-1; possible D gene TRBD2, 6 bases. This CDR3 is 15 amino acids long. In germline, CDR1 is KGHSH, CDR2 LQKENI. V was cut by 1 base and J by 6 bases, with 13 bases left in between. This chain's CDR3 is CASSPLSGRSNEQFF. Here the CDR3 DNA reads TGTGCCAGCTCACCACTTTCCGGGAGAAGCAATGAGCAGTTCTTC.

In DNA, the CDR3 is TGTGCCACCAGTGATTCCCGGACTAGCGGGATGAACAATGAGCAGTTCTTC. It specifies CATSDSRTSGMNNEQFF. J is TRBJ2-1 and V is TRBV24-1; 12 bases match TRBD2. Unmatched junction bases numbered 6, after V lost 2 bases and J lost 5 bases. The CDR3 length is 17 residues. CDR1 is KGHDR and CDR2 is SFDVKD in the germline V gene.

This clone was seen only once. The CDR3 DNA is TGTGCCACCAGCAGAGATTCCGTCGAAAAACTGTTTTTT. It translates to CATSRDSVEKLFF. The chain couples TRBV15 to TRBJ1-4; the D is unclear. CDR3 length: 13 residues. Trimming took 0 bases from V and 8 from J, leaving 7 bases between them. Germline V gene sequence: CDR1 LNHNV, CDR2 YYDKDF (reference sequence).

The rearrangement joins TRBV30 to TRBJ1-5; D is ambiguous. The CDR3 sequence is 12 residues long. Trimming took 2 bases from V and 9 from J, leaving 11 bases between them. CDR1 is GTSNPN, CDR2 SVGIG, per germline (reference sequence). The CDR3: CAWSTGSAPQHF. The CDR3 bases are TGTGCCTGGAGTACTGGAAGCGCGCCCCAGCATTTT.

V gene TRBV5-6 combines with J gene TRBJ1-1, with TRBD1 as a possible D gene (6 bases). CDR1 SGHDT and CDR2 YYEEEE come from the germline V gene. The V and J ends lost 1 base and 4 bases respectively, with 11 bases between them. CDR3 length: 14 amino acids. The CDR3 is CASSLQGRGTEAFF. For the CDR3, the DNA is TGTGCCAGCAGCTTGCAGGGGAGAGGCACTGAAGCTTTCTTT.

The genes are TRBV6-6 and TRBJ1-5; 8 bases are shared with TRBD1. The CDR3 length is 13 residues. Germline CDR1 MNHNY, CDR2 SVGAGI (reference sequence). With V trimmed by 11 bases and J by 7 bases, 10 bases remained unmatched. The CDR3 protein is CAASTGVVQPQHF. The CDR3 DNA reads as TGTGCCGCTTCGACAGGGGTTGTACAGCCCCAGCATTTT.

The V and J genes are TRBV6-5 and TRBJ2-2, with 7 bases lining up with TRBD2. The ends lost 5 bases at V and 6 bases at J; junction bases unmatched: 3. The CDR3 spans 13 residues. CDR1 and CDR2 (germline): MNHEY, SVGAGI. CDR3 sequence (DNA): TGTGCCAGCAGTCCCCGGGGGGCCGGGGAGCTGTTTTTT. Translating gives CASSPRGAGELFF.

The chain is built from TRBV19 and TRBJ1-5; D may be TRBD1 (5 bases). The CDR3 is 13 amino acids. V was shortened by 1 base and J by 6 bases, with 7 bases between the two germline ends. CDR1 is LNHDA, CDR2 SQIVND, per germline (reference sequence). CDR3 protein: CASSIGGVQPQHF. The CDR3, as DNA: TGTGCCAGTAGTATAGGGGGCGTTCAGCCCCAGCATTTT.

The chain employs TRBV5-1 and TRBJ2-7; 9 positions agree with TRBD2. V dropped 4 bases and J dropped 4; count of bases not matched to a gene: 12. The CDR3 extends over 16 amino acids. Germline assignment: CDR1 SGHRS and CDR2 YFSETQ. This chain's CDR3 is CASSRGLSSGEYEQYF. The CDR3 DNA is TGCGCCAGCAGCCGAGGATTGTCTAGCGGGGAGTACGAGCAGTACTTC.

This clone was detected only once. This chain connects TRBV5-1 to TRBJ2-1, with TRBD2 matching 9 bases. The junction had 6 bases not matched to a gene; V was cut back by 4 bases and J by 4 bases. The CDR3 has 15 residues. Germline V gene lookup returns CDR1 SGHRS and CDR2 YFSETQ. CDR3 sequence (DNA): TGCGCCAGCAGCGCGGTAGCGGGGGATTACAATGAGCAGTTCTTC. It is translated as CASSAVAGDYNEQFF.

This chain uses TRBV7-9 with TRBJ1-5; tentative D call: TRBD1 (5 bases). Germline V gives CDR1 SEHNR, CDR2 FQNEAQ (reference sequence). The ends were cut back, 4 bases at V and 3 bases at J, with 13 bases in the middle. The CDR3 consists of 15 residues. The CDR3 loop reads CASSSVGGVNQPQHF. The CDR3 coding sequence is TGTGCCAGCAGCTCCGTCGGGGGAGTCAATCAGCCCCAGCATTTT.

This clone was observed a handful of times. The chain couples TRBV28 to TRBJ1-6, with 7 bases identical to TRBD1. Losses at the gene ends were 3 bases for V and 4 bases for J; bases not matched to a gene: 9. This CDR3 has 17 residues. CDR1 and CDR2 from the germline V gene are MDHEN and SYDVKM. CDR3 DNA: TGTGCCAGCAGTTTGAGCAGGGGGAGGTTTTATAATTCACCCCTCCACTTT. Encoded protein: CASSLSRGRFYNSPLHF.

The chain links TRBV5-1 to TRBJ2-5, with TRBD2 matching over 14 bases. V shed 5 bases and J 4 bases; nucleotides not matched to a gene: 7. The germline V gene has CDR1 SGHRS and CDR2 YFSETQ. The CDR3 sequence is 16 residues long. CDR3 bases: TGCGCCAGCAGATCGGGACTAGCGGGAGTAGGAGAGACCCAGTACTTC. It yields the protein CASRSGLAGVGETQYF.

The rearrangement uses TRBV10-2 and TRBJ1-4; D might be TRBD1 (5 bases). Germline V gene lookup returns CDR1 WSHSY and CDR2 SAAADI. The CDR3 runs to 13 residues. Trimming removed 6 bases at V and 6 bases at J, with 11 bases between. The CDR3 here is CASRAGTYEKLFF. CDR3 nucleotide sequence: TGCGCCAGCAGGGCCGGGACTTATGAAAAACTGTTTTTT.

The genes are TRBV9 and TRBJ2-1; 16 bases agree with TRBD2. Germline V gives CDR1 SGDLS, CDR2 YYNGEE. The CDR3 runs 19 residues. Germline trimming cut 0 bases from V and 5 bases from J; bases unmatched to any gene: 8. The CDR3 is CASSVAFGTSGGADNEQFF. The CDR3 DNA reads as TGTGCCAGCAGCGTAGCTTTTGGGACTAGCGGGGGGGCAGACAATGAGCAGTTCTTC. The entire variable domain, with the rest obtained from reference TRBV9 and TRBJ2-1, is as follows: DSGVTQTPKHLITATGQRVTLRCSPRSGDLSVYWYQQSLDQGLQFLIQYYNGEERAKGNILERFSAQQFPDLHSELNLSSLELGDSALYFCASSVAFGTSGGADNEQFFGPGTRLTVL.

The V call is TRBV12-3 or TRBV12-4, the J call TRBJ1-5; D unresolved. V lost 6 bases, J lost 4 bases, and 10 bases lay in between. The CDR3 loop spans 13 amino acids. As DNA, the CDR3 is TGTGCCAGCAGCCAACTAGAGAATCAGCCCCAGCATTTT. It yields the protein CASSQLENQPQHF.

J is TRBJ1-1 and V is TRBV28; TRBD1 agrees at 8 bases. The germline V gene has CDR1 MDHEN and CDR2 SYDVKM. J gave up 2 bases and V 10 bases, and 6 bases lay outside the gene matches. The CDR3 has 13 residues. CDR3 residues: CATLGQANTEAFF. CDR3 sequence (DNA): TGTGCCACCCTGGGACAGGCAAACACTGAAGCTTTCTTT. The full variable domain, completed using reference TRBV28 and TRBJ1-1, is DVKVTQSSRYLVKRTGEKVFLECVQDMDHENMFWYRQDPGLGLRLIYFSYDVKMKEKGDIPEGYSVSREKKERFSLILESASTNQTSMYLCATLGQANTEAFFGQGTRLTVV.

Ten or more counts support this clone. The chain is built from TRBV19 and TRBJ1-5; possibly TRBD1 for D (5 bases). Trimming left V 1 base short and J 7 bases short, with 8 bases between. The CDR3 is 13 amino acids. Germline V CDR1 and CDR2: LNHDA, SQIVND (reference sequence). Here the CDR3 reads CASSIAGYQPQHF. The CDR3 DNA follows: TGTGCCAGTAGTATAGCAGGGTACCAGCCCCAGCATTTT.

J is TRBJ2-7 and V is TRBV19, with 7 nucleotides matching TRBD2. Per the germline V gene, CDR1 is LNHDA and CDR2 is SQIVND (reference sequence). This CDR3 contains 14 residues. Trimming at V came to 10 bases and at J to 7 bases, leaving 16 bases not matched to a gene. The CDR3 loop is CATSRSSGSWEQYF. The CDR3 DNA reads as TGTGCCACCTCCAGGTCTAGCGGATCTTGGGAGCAGTACTTC.

The chain combines TRBV28 with TRBJ1-2, with 8 bases matching TRBD1. The length of the CDR3 is 15 residues. Germline CDR1 is MDHEN and CDR2 is SYDVKM. The V segment lost 5 bases and the J segment 5 bases; nucleotides outside the gene matches: 10. The chain's CDR3 is CASSIPGQALYGYTF. The CDR3 DNA follows: TGTGCCAGCAGTATACCGGGACAGGCTCTTTATGGCTACACCTTC.

The chain links TRBV11-2 to TRBJ2-2, with TRBD2 matching 11 bases. The V and J ends lost 1 base and 1 base, in that order; junction bases with no gene match: 5. Looked up from germline, CDR1 is SGHAT and CDR2 is FQNNGV. This CDR3 is 18 amino acids long. The CDR3 DNA follows: TGTGCCAGCAGCTTAGGGGTAGCGGGGGGGCGGAACACCGGGGAGCTGTTTTTT. It yields the protein CASSLGVAGGRNTGELFF.